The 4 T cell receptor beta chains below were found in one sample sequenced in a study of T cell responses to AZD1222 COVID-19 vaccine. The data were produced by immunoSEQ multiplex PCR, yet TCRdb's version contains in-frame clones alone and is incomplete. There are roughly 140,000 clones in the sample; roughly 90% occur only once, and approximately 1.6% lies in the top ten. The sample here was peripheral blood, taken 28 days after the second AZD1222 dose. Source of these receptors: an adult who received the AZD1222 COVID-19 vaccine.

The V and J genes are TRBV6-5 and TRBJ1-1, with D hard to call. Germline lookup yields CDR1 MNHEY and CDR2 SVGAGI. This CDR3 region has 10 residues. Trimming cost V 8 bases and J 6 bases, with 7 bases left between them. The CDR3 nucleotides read TGTGCCAGCGAAACAGCTGAAGCTTTCTTT. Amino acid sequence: CASETAEAFF.

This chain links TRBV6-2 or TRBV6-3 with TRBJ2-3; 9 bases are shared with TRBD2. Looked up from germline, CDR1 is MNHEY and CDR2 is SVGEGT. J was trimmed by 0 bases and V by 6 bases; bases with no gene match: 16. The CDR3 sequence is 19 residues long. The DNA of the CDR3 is TGTGCCAGCAGCCCCTACGGGGGACTAGCATACCCTAGCACAGATACGCAGTATTTT. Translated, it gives CASSPYGGLAYPSTDTQYF.

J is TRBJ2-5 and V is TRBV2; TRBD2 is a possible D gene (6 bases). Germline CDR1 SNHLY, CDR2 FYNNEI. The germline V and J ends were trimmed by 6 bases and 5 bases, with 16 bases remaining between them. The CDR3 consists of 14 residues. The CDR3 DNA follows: TGTGCCAGCAGCCAGACTAGTACGTCGGAGACCCAGTACTTC. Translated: CASSQTSTSETQYF. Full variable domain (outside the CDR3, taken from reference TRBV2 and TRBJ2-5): EPEVTQTPSHQVTQMGQEVILRCVPISNHLYFYWYRQILGQKVEFLVSFYNNEISEKSEIFDDQFSVERPDGSNFTLKIRSTKLEDSAMYFCASSQTSTSETQYFGPGTRLLVL.

This CDR3 reads CASSLDGRPQETQYF. CDR3 sequence (DNA): TGCGCCAGCAGCTTGGACGGCAGGCCACAAGAGACCCAGTACTTC. The chain has TRBV5-1 and TRBJ2-5; no definite D call. Germline V lookup: CDR1 SGHRS, CDR2 YFSETQ. The CDR3 totals 15 residues. V lost 0 bases and J lost 2, with 11 bases in between.